Sequencing of this T cell receptor (beta chain) was carried out in a study of memory CD4+ T cells and cytomegalovirus serostatus. This clone has at least ten counts. Single viable CD3+CD4+CD8-CD45RO+ cells were sorted as the memory CD4+ T cells. Libraries were prepared by immunoSEQ multiplex PCR; TCRdb keeps only in-frame clonotypes and omits some of them. The sample records approximately 61,000 clones, around 82% being singletons. The clonotype was recovered from an adult in good health and CMV-seronegative. Some clones in this sample may be carry-over from other donors' samples. The sample was memory CD4+ T cells from blood.

The CDR3 coding sequence is TGTGCCAGCAGTTCAATAGGAGGTGGCTACACCTTC. As protein: CASSSIGGGYTF. The chain recombines TRBV6-6 with TRBJ1-2, with D unresolved. V was pared by 4 bases and J by 7 bases, with 10 bases between. The CDR3 runs to 12 residues. Germline-derived CDR1 and CDR2 are MNHNY and SVGAGI (reference sequence).